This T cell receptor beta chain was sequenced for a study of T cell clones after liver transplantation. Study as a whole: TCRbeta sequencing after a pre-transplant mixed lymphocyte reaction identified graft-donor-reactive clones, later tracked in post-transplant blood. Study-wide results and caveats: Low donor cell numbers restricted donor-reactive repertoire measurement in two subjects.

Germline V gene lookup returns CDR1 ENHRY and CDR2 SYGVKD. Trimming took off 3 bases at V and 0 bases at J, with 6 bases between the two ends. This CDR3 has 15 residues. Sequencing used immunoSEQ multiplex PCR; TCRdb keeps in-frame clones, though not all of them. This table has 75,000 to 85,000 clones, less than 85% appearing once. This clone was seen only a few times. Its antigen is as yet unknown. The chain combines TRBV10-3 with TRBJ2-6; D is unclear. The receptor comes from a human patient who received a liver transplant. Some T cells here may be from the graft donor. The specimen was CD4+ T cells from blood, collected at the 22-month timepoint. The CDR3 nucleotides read TGTGCCATCAGTGAAAGGGTCTCTGGGGCCAACGTCCTGACTTTC. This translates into CAISERVSGANVLTF.